Shown below are 15 T cell receptor beta chains from a single sample sequenced in a study of metastatic and nonmetastatic thyroid tumors (dated by TCRdb to the early 2020s). None of the patients had been given any treatment before thyroid surgery. Library construction relied on PCR. Sequencing relied on an Illumina HiSeq 4000. TCRdb trimmed the raw reads at Q25, called clones with MiXCR and kept productive beta chains. The sample includes tens of thousands of clones, with just under 25% observed a single time. 7% to 10% of the sample lies in the top ten. Specimen: blood. The receptors originated from a female donor with papillary thyroid cancer or a benign thyroid nodule (not recorded which). Some clones in this sample may be carry-over from other donors' samples.

V is TRBV6-1 and J is TRBJ2-2; 12 nucleotides match TRBD2. The germline V gene encodes CDR1 MNHNS and CDR2 SASEGT. V was clipped by 6 bases and J by 4 bases; unmatched bases: 9. The CDR3 totals 17 residues. In nucleotides, the CDR3 is TGTGCCAGCAGACCTTGGACTAGCGGGATTGGCACCGGGGAGCTGTTTTTT. It yields the protein CASRPWTSGIGTGELFF.

This clone is medium-sized within its sample. The J gene is TRBJ1-2, the V gene TRBV27, with 7 bases lining up with TRBD1. The junction had 4 bases not matched to a gene; V was cut back by 5 bases and J by 4 bases. This CDR3 is 13 amino acids long. Germline V gene data show CDR1 as MNHEY and CDR2 as SMNVEV (reference sequence). CDR3 bases: TGTGCCAGCAGTCAACAGGGGCCCTATGGCTACACCTTC. It is translated as CASSQQGPYGYTF.

This clone was recorded at least ten times. This chain connects TRBV28 to TRBJ1-1; unclear D gene. The V gene lost 6 bases and the J gene lost 0 bases, with 11 bases spanning the gap. The CDR3 totals 14 residues. The germline CDR1 and CDR2 sequences are MDHEN and SYDVKM. CDR3 sequence reads: CASSRPTVNTEAFF. DNA of the CDR3: TGTGCCAGCAGCCGACCGACGGTGAACACTGAAGCTTTCTTT. The complete variable domain, with remaining parts taken from reference TRBV28 and TRBJ1-1, reads DVKVTQSSRYLVKRTGEKVFLECVQDMDHENMFWYRQDPGLGLRLIYFSYDVKMKEKGDIPEGYSVSREKKERFSLILESASTNQTSMYLCASSRPTVNTEAFFGQGTRLTVV.

This clone was observed many times. The chain recombines TRBV20-1 with TRBJ1-1; unclear D gene. Germline lookup yields CDR1 DFQATT and CDR2 SNEGSKA (reference sequence). CDR3 length: 13 amino acids. Trimming took off 5 bases at V and 5 bases at J, with 15 bases between the two ends. The chain's CDR3 is CSAARRTGTEAFF. CDR3 in DNA: TGCAGTGCTGCTCGGAGGACTGGGACTGAAGCTTTCTTT.

This clone was recorded many times. The CDR3 bases are TGTGCCAGCTCACCATCCGGGGCGATTAATTCACCCCTCCACTTT. Protein product: CASSPSGAINSPLHF. The V gene is TRBV18, the J gene TRBJ1-6; TRBD1 might be the D (5 bases). Trimming cost V 2 bases and J 6 bases, with 11 bases left between them. This CDR3 has 15 amino acids. The germline gives CDR1 KGHSH, CDR2 LQKENI.

Ten or more counts support this clone. The rearrangement uses TRBV4-2 and TRBJ2-5, with 12 positions matching TRBD2. CDR3 length equals 17 residues. The germline V gene encodes CDR1 LGHNA and CDR2 YNFKEQ. Losses at the gene ends were 0 bases for V and 4 bases for J; bases not matched to a gene: 6. In nucleotides, the CDR3 is TGTGCCAGCAGCCAAGAATTGACTAGCGGGAGAGGAGAGACCCAGTACTTC. Protein: CASSQELTSGRGETQYF.

This clone showed up many times. This chain connects TRBV9 to TRBJ2-1; possibly TRBD2 for D (5 bases). The CDR3 totals 15 residues. V was trimmed by 0 bases and J by 0 bases, leaving 7 bases between them. Germline V CDR1 and CDR2: SGDLS, YYNGEE. In nucleotides, the CDR3 is TGTGCCAGCAGCGTAGGGGAGAGCTCCTACAATGAGCAGTTCTTC. It translates to CASSVGESSYNEQFF.

This chain uses TRBV6-5 with TRBJ2-7; D might be TRBD2 (5 bases). V was clipped by 2 bases and J by 1 base, with 6 bases between them. Germline loops: CDR1 MNHEY, CDR2 SVGAGI. The CDR3 length is 13 residues. This CDR3 is CASSYEGSYEQYF. The CDR3 DNA is TGTGCCAGCAGTTACGAGGGTTCCTACGAGCAGTACTTC.

The chain couples TRBV6-1 to TRBJ2-5; D perhaps matches TRBD2 (6 bases). Trimming took off 7 bases at V and 2 bases at J, with 11 bases between the two ends. Germline V gives CDR1 MNHNS, CDR2 SASEGT. The CDR3 sequence is 13 residues long. The CDR3 region has the DNA TGTGCCAGCACCAGGGACTTTCAAGAGACCCAGTACTTC. This sequence encodes CASTRDFQETQYF.

As for this clone: The CDR3 end shows no conserved phenylalanine or tryptophan, and so a read error is likely. The V gene is TRBV5-1, the J gene TRBJ2-5, with D unclear. The V and J ends lost 4 bases and 1 base respectively, with 5 bases between them. CDR1 and CDR2 from the germline V gene are SGHRS and YFSETQ. This CDR3 has 12 residues. CDR3 sequence reads: CASSPSQETQYY. CDR3 nucleotide sequence: TGCGCCAGCAGCCCAAGCCAAGAGACCCAGTACTAC.

This clone was counted ten times or more. The chain joins TRBV29-1 to TRBJ1-5; TRBD1 aligns across 9 bases. Per germline, CDR1 SQVTM and CDR2 ANQGSEA. Trimming cost V 6 bases and J 7 bases; bases outside gene matches: 16. The CDR3 sequence is 16 residues long. CDR3: CSVASGTGKGDQPQHF. In DNA form, the CDR3 reads TGCAGCGTAGCTTCCGGGACAGGGAAGGGAGACCAGCCCCAGCATTTT.

This clone was detected many times. V gene TRBV7-9 combines with J gene TRBJ2-5, with no clear D. The CDR3 covers 13 residues. Germline V lookup: CDR1 SEHNR, CDR2 FQNEAQ (reference sequence). V gave up 0 bases and J gave up 5 bases, with 7 bases separating them. CDR3 protein: CASSLAGVETQYF. CDR3 sequence (DNA): TGTGCCAGCAGCTTAGCGGGTGTGGAGACCCAGTACTTC.

By sample share, this clone is medium-sized. The rearrangement links TRBV28 to TRBJ2-7; 8 bases are shared with TRBD1. V lost 6 bases to trimming and J lost 5 bases; unmatched junction nucleotides: 12. From germline, CDR1 is MDHEN and CDR2 SYDVKM. This CDR3 spans 15 amino acids. CDR3 residues: CASRNPGRTGNEQYF. The CDR3 coding sequence is TGTGCCAGCAGAAACCCAGGACGGACAGGGAACGAGCAGTACTTC.

For this clone: The CDR3 does not close with the conserved phenylalanine or tryptophan, likely indicating a read error. It is unclear where the CDR3 begins or ends on the DNA, so no DNA is shown, and the CDR3 is as TCRdb lists it. The rearrangement uses TRBV27 and TRBJ1-5. The germline V gene has CDR1 MNHEY and CDR2 SMNVEV (reference sequence). The CDR3 is made up of 13 amino acids, end residues included. CDR3 loop: CASSFGPYQPQPL.

On this clone itself: This sequence may be a read error, since a much larger clone differs from it by one base. The chain combines TRBV2 with TRBJ1-1; D not resolved. Germline CDR1 is SNHLY and CDR2 is FYNNEI. Trimming took 5 bases from V and 8 from J, leaving 15 bases between them. The CDR3 is made up of 13 amino acids. The CDR3 DNA reads as TGTGCCAGCAGTTTTATTGTGGTCGCGGAAGCTTTCTTT. Translated: CASSFIVVAEAFF.